The clone carrying this TCR beta chain was seen just once. The antigen remains unidentified. This sample is part of a study of shared clonotypes between healthy human individuals. Study in general: The donor group consisted of two women and a few men, aged 18 to 49.

Findings and limits, study-wide: Among donors, the sharing of clonotypes was expected to be influenced by sequencing depth. Sharing across four donors was highest in naive CD4 (approximately 5%) and lowest in memory CD8 (roughly 0.4%). Tissues were not sampled, only blood, and their repertoires likely differ.

The germline gives CDR1 MNHEY, CDR2 SVGAGI. Germline trimming cut 7 bases from V and 3 bases from J; bases unmatched to any gene: 8. The CDR3 has 14 residues. Using immunoSEQ multiplex PCR, the repertoire was profiled, and TCRdb retains in-frame clones only, with some absent. The sample carries roughly 1.5 million clones, nearly 99% recorded once. Sequenced: naive CD4+ T cells sorted from blood. Subset defined: CD45RA+ positively selected. This TCR derives from a man aged 25-40 years in good health. The chain couples TRBV6-5 to TRBJ1-1; 7 bases align to TRBD1. The DNA of the CDR3 is TGTGCCAGCAACAACAGGGGAGGGGACACTGAAGCTTTCTTT. Translating gives CASNNRGGDTEAFF.